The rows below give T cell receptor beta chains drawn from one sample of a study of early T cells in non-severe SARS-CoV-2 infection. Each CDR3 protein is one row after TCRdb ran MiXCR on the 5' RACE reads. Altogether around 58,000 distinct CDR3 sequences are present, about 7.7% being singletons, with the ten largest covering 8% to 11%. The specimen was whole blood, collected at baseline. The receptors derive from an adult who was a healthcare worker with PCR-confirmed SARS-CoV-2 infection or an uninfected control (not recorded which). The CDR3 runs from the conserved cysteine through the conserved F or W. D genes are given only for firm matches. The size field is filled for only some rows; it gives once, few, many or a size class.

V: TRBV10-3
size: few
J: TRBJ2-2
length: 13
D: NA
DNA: TGTGCCATCGGCAGACCGAACACCGGGGAGCTGTTTTTT
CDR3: CAIGRPNTGELFF

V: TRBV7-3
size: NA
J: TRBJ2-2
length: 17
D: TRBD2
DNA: TGTGCCAGCAGCTCTCATAGCGGGAGGGCCTTTACCGGGGAGCTGTTTTTT
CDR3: CASSSHSGRAFTGELFF

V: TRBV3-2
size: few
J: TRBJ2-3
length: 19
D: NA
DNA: TGTGCCAGCAGCCAATCCGGGACTAGCGGGAGGAACAGCACAGATACGCAGTATTTT
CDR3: CASSQSGTSGRNSTDTQYF

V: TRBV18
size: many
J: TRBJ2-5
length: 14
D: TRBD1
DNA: TGTGCCAGCTCACCAGGGACAGGGAAGGAGACCCAGTACTTC
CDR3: CASSPGTGKETQYF

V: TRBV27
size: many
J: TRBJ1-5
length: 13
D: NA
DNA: TGTGCCAGCAGTTTATTTATGGATCAGCCCCAGCATTTT
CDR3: CASSLFMDQPQHF

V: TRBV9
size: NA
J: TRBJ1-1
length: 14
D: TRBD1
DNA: TGTGCCAGCATGGGAACAGGGGGCTATTGTGAAGCTTTCTTT
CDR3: CASMGTGGYCEAFF

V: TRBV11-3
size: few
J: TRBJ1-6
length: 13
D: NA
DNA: TGTGCCAGCAGCTTAGGGGAACGGTCACCCCTCCACTTT
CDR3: CASSLGERSPLHF

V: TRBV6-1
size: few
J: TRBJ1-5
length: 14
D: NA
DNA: TGTGCCAGCAGTGAAAGGTGGGAGTGGCAGCCCCAGCATTTT
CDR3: CASSERWEWQPQHF

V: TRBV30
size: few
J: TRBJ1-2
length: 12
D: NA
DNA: TGTGCCTGGAGCACAGGCTTCTATGGCTACACCTTC
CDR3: CAWSTGFYGYTF

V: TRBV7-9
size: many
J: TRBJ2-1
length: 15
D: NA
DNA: TGTGCCAGCAGCTTAGGGGGGGAGAGGTACAATGAGCAGTTCTTC
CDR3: CASSLGGERYNEQFF

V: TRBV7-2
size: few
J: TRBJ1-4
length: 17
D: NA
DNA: TGTGCCAGCAGCTTAGAGCGGCGGGGTTGGCCTAATGAAAAACTGTTTTTT
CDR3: CASSLERRGWPNEKLFF

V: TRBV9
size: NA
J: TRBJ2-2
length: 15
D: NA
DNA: TGTGCCAGCAGCTTAGGGATAGTGGTCCACGGGGAGCTGTTTTTT
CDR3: CASSLGIVVHGELFF

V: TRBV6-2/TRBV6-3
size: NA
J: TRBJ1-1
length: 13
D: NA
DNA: TGTGCCAGCAGTTACCTGTGGAACACTGAAGCTTTCTTT
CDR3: CASSYLWNTEAFF

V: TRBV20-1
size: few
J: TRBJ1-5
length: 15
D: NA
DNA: TGCAGTGCTAGAAGGGCAGGCCGTAGCAATCAGCCCCAGCATTTT
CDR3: CSARRAGRSNQPQHF

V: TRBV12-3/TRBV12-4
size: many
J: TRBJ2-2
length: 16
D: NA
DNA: TGTGCCAGCAGACGACACAGGGTAGGGAGCACCGGGGAGCTGTTTTTT
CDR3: CASRRHRVGSTGELFF

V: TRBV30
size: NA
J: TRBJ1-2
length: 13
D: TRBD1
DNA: TGTGCCTGCAACCGGGACAGACCCTATGGCTACACCTTC
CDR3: CACNRDRPYGYTF

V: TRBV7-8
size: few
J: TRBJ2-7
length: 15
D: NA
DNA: TGTGCCAGCAGCTTAACTTGGTCTAGGTCCTACGAGCAGTACTTC
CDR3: CASSLTWSRSYEQYF

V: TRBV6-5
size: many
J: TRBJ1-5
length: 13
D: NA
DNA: TGTGCCAGCAGTTACAGGGCTGATCAGCCCCAGCATTTT
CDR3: CASSYRADQPQHF

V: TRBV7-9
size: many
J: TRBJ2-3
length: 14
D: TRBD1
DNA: TGTGCCAGCAGCTCACAGGGGTGGACAGATACGCAGTATTTT
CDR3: CASSSQGWTDTQYF

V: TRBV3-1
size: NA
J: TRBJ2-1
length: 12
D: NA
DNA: TGTGCCAGCAGCCCCGGGTCCTATGAGCAGTTCTTC
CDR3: CASSPGSYEQFF

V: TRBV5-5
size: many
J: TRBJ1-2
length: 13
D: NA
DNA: TGTGCCAGCAGGCCCACAGGGAACTATGGCTACACCTTC
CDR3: CASRPTGNYGYTF

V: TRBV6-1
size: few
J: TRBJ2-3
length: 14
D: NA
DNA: TGTGCCAGCAGTGAAGCGGTCCTCGCAGATACGCAGTATTTT
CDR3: CASSEAVLADTQYF

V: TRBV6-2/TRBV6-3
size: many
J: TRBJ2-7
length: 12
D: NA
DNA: TGTGCCAGCAGTTACCTCACGCAGGTGCAGTACTTC
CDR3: CASSYLTQVQYF

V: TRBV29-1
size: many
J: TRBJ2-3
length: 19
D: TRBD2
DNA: TGCAGCGTTGAGGATCCTTTCTATGGCGGGAGGGCCGTAGCAGATACGCAGTATTTT
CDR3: CSVEDPFYGGRAVADTQYF

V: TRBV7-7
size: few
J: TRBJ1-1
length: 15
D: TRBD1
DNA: TGTGCTAGCAGCCCACTAGACAGGGGCCGTCCTGAAGCTTTCTTT
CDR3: CASSPLDRGRPEAFF

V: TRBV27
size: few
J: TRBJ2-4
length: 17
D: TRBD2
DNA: TGTGCCAGCAGTTTACGGGCTAGCGGGATCATCACGGACATTCAGTACTTC
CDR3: CASSLRASGIITDIQYF

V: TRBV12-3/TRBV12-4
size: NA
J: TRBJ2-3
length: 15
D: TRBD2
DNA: TGTGCCAGTCGCCCGGGGACTAGCGGCACAGATACGCAGTATTTT
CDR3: CASRPGTSGTDTQYF

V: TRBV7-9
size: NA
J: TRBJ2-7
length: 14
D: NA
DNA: TGTGCCAGCAGCTTACTGAGGACCACGGACGAGCAGTACTTC
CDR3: CASSLLRTTDEQYF

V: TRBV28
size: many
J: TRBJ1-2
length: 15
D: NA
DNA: TGTGCCAGCAGTATACCCAACGCGCGGAGGTATGGCTACACCTTC
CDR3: CASSIPNARRYGYTF

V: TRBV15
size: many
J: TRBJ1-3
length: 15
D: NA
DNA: TGTGCCACCAGCAGAGAGGGGACAAATGGAAACACCATATATTTT
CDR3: CATSREGTNGNTIYF

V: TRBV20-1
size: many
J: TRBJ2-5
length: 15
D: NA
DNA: TGCAGTGCTAGCGGTGGGCAACTCGACCAAGAGACCCAGTACTTC
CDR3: CSASGGQLDQETQYF

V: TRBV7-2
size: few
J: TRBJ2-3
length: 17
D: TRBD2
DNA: TGTGCCAGCAGCTTAGCTGGTGGGAGGGCCCGGGTTGATACGCAGTATTTT
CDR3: CASSLAGGRARVDTQYF

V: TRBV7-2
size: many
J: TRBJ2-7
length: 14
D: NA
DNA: TGTGCCAGCAGCTTAGCTGAGGGCTTCTACGAGCAGTACTTC
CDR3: CASSLAEGFYEQYF

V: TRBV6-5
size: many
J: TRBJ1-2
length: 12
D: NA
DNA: TGTGCCAGCAGTTACTTGGGTTTTGGCTACACCTTC
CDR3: CASSYLGFGYTF

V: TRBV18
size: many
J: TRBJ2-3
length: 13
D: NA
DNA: TGTGCCAGCTCACGACTAGTTGCGGATACGCAGTATTTT
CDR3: CASSRLVADTQYF

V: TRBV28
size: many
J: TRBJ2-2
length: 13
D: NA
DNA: TGTGCCAGCAGTTTACCCCAGGCCGGGGAGCTGTTTTTT
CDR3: CASSLPQAGELFF

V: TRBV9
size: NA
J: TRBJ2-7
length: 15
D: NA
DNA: TGTGCCAGCAGCGTAGGGGAGACACCCTCCTACGAGCAGTACTTC
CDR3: CASSVGETPSYEQYF

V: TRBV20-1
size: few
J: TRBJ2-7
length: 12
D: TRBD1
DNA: TGCAGTGCTAGTCAGGGGGCGTACGAGCAGTACTTC
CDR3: CSASQGAYEQYF

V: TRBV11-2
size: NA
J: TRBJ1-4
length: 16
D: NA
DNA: TGTGCCAGCAGCTTAACCCCCGGGCAGTTTAATGAAAAACTGTTTTTT
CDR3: CASSLTPGQFNEKLFF

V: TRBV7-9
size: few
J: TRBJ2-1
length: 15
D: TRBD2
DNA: TGTGCCAGCAGCCTGGGACTAGCGGGGAGGGGTGAGCAGTTCTTC
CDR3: CASSLGLAGRGEQFF

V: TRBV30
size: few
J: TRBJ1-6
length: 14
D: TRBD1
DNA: TGTGCCTGGGAGACAGGGCCCTATAATTCACCCCTCCACTTT
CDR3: CAWETGPYNSPLHF

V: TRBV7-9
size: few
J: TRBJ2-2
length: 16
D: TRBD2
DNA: TGTGCCAGCAGCTCAGGACTAGCGGGCCTCCCCGGGGAGCTGTTTTTT
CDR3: CASSSGLAGLPGELFF

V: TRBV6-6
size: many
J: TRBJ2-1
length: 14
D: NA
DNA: TGTGCCAGCAGTACCGTGCGGGGCGGGGATGAGCAGTTCTTC
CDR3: CASSTVRGGDEQFF

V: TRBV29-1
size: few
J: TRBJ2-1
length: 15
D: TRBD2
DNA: TGCAGCGTGGCCCTAGCGGGAGTCCCCTACAATGAGCAGTTCTTC
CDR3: CSVALAGVPYNEQFF

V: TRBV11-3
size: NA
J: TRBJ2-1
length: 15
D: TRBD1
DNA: TGTGCCAGCAGCCCCGACAGGGGCCCCCACAATGAGCAGTTCTTC
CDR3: CASSPDRGPHNEQFF

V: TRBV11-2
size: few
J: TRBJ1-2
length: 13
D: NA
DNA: TGTGCCAGCAGCTTAAGATCTGACGGCGGCTACACCTTC
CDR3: CASSLRSDGGYTF

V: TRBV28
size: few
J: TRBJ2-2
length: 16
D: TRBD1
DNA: TGTGCCAGCAGGTCCGCTGGGACAGGGGGTGCCGGGGAGCTGTTTTTT
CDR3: CASRSAGTGGAGELFF

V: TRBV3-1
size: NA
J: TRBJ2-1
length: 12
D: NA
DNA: TGTGCCAGCAGCCTCTCAAACAATGAGCAGTTCTTC
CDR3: CASSLSNNEQFF

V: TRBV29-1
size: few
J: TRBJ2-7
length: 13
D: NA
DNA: TGCAGCGTTGGGGGGTCGTACGCCTACGAGCAGTACTTC
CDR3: CSVGGSYAYEQYF

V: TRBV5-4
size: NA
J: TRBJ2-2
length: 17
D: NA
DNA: TGTGCCAGCAGTCTGACCTATAGCCAGGGCAAGGCCGGGGAGCTGTTTTTT
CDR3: CASSLTYSQGKAGELFF

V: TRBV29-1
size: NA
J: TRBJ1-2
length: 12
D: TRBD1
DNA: TGCAGCGCAAAGACAGGGGAGAATGGCTACACCTTC
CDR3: CSAKTGENGYTF

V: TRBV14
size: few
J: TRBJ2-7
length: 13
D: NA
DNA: TGTGCCAGCAGCCTACAGGGCCCCTACGAGCAGTACTTC
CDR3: CASSLQGPYEQYF

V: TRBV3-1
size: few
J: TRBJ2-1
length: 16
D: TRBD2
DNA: TGTGCCAGCAGCCGTCTAGCGGTGAGCTCCTACAATGAGCAGTTCTTC
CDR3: CASSRLAVSSYNEQFF